These T cell receptor beta chains were read from a single sample in a study of cytomegalovirus exposure and HLA in healthy donors. Measured with immunoSEQ multiplex PCR; TCRdb has only the in-frame clones, and not every one. In the table there are 100,000 to 150,000 clones, over 60% of which are singletons. Sequencing was performed on PBMCs. The receptors come from a woman aged 40 to 50 in good health and CMV-seropositive. The CDR3 runs from the conserved cysteine through the conserved F or W. Each record gives: J gene, CDR3 length, clone size, V gene, D gene, CDR3 protein, CDR3 DNA. The D gene is left open where the match is weak. Clone sizes are given selectively: once, few, many, or a class where the clone is expanded.

TRBJ1-2 16 NA TRBV28 NA CASSLGSGSYGYGYTF TGTGCCAGCAGTTTAGGGAGCGGGTCTTACGGCTATGGCTACACCTTC
TRBJ2-7 15 NA TRBV28 TRBD2 CASRPGGWASYEQYF TGTGCCAGCAGGCCGGGGGGATGGGCCTCCTACGAGCAGTACTTC
TRBJ2-7 15 NA TRBV27 TRBD1 CASTATGTGLYEQYF TGTGCCAGCACCGCCACCGGGACAGGGCTGTACGAGCAGTACTTC
TRBJ2-3 15 NA TRBV7-9 TRBD2 CASSLLSGAGYTQYF TGTGCCAGCAGCTTACTTAGCGGGGCGGGATATACGCAGTATTTT
TRBJ2-2 13 NA TRBV5-1 NA CASSPLGQGELFF TGCGCCAGCAGCCCCCTGGGGCAAGGGGAGCTGTTTTTT
TRBJ2-5 16 NA TRBV5-1 TRBD1 CASSLEGTGRRETQYF TGCGCCAGCAGCTTGGAAGGGACAGGGAGAAGGGAGACCCAGTACTTC
TRBJ1-5 14 NA TRBV18 NA CASSPNRGNQPQHF TGTGCCAGCTCACCAAACAGGGGCAATCAGCCCCAGCATTTT
TRBJ1-1 13 once TRBV2 TRBD1 CASRGQVNTEAFF TGTGCCAGCAGGGGACAGGTGAACACTGAAGCTTTCTTT
TRBJ2-1 16 NA TRBV11-2 NA CASSVTQDSPYNEQFF TGTGCCAGCAGCGTTACACAGGATTCCCCCTACAATGAGCAGTTCTTC
TRBJ1-2 17 few TRBV5-4 TRBD1 CASRGGTGFFANYGYTF TGTGCCAGCAGGGGCGGGACAGGGTTCTTTGCTAACTATGGCTACACCTTC
TRBJ2-7 16 NA TRBV27 TRBD1 CASSPSVAGGSYEQYF TGTGCCAGCAGTCCCTCCGTGGCAGGGGGCTCCTACGAGCAGTACTTC
TRBJ2-1 16 NA TRBV5-1 NA CASSLAGSASYNEQFF TGCGCCAGCAGCTTGGCCGGGAGCGCCTCTTACAATGAGCAGTTCTTC
TRBJ2-1 13 NA TRBV7-9 TRBD2 CATGTSGGNEQFF TGTGCCACGGGAACTAGCGGAGGGAATGAGCAGTTCTTC
TRBJ2-7 14 NA TRBV5-1 TRBD1 CASSPGTDDYEQYF TGCGCCAGCAGCCCCGGGACAGACGACTACGAGCAGTACTTC
TRBJ2-1 11 few TRBV6-1 NA CASNPGNEQFF TGTGCCAGTAATCCAGGCAATGAGCAGTTCTTC
TRBJ2-5 14 few TRBV5-1 NA CASSLGLSQETQYF TGCGCCAGCAGCTTGGGACTGTCACAAGAGACCCAGTACTTC
TRBJ1-2 11 NA TRBV29-1 TRBD1 CSVGTGWGYTF TGCAGCGTAGGGACAGGTTGGGGCTACACCTTC
TRBJ1-5 15 NA TRBV30 TRBD1 CAWSVTGGFYQPQHF TGTGCCTGGAGTGTTACAGGGGGTTTCTATCAGCCCCAGCATTTT
TRBJ1-5 13 NA TRBV30 TRBD1 CAWSFTGTGKKHF TGTGCCTGGAGTTTTACCGGGACAGGGAAGAAGCATTTT
TRBJ1-5 14 NA TRBV7-2 NA CASSLTLRDQPQHF TGTGCCAGCAGCTTAACCCTCCGGGATCAGCCCCAGCATTTT
TRBJ2-7 15 NA TRBV7-2 TRBD1 CASSSRGQGSYEQYF TGTGCCAGCAGCTCACGCGGACAGGGCTCCTACGAGCAGTACTTC
TRBJ2-3 14 NA TRBV5-1 NA CASSLGGTVDTQYF TGCGCCAGCAGCTTAGGCGGGACAGTGGATACGCAGTATTTT
TRBJ1-6 16 few TRBV14 NA CASSQRGSSYNSPLHF TGTGCCAGCAGTCAACGGGGGAGCTCCTATAATTCACCCCTCCACTTT
TRBJ2-1 15 NA TRBV5-1 TRBD2 CASSLVAGAYNEQFF TGCGCCAGCAGCTTGGTCGCGGGAGCGTACAATGAGCAGTTCTTC
TRBJ2-3 12 NA TRBV10-2 NA CASSVGGDTQYF TGCGCCAGCTCTGTCGGCGGAGATACGCAGTATTTT
TRBJ2-3 14 NA TRBV5-1 NA CASSRDSPTDTQYF TGCGCCAGCAGTCGGGACTCACCCACAGATACGCAGTATTTT